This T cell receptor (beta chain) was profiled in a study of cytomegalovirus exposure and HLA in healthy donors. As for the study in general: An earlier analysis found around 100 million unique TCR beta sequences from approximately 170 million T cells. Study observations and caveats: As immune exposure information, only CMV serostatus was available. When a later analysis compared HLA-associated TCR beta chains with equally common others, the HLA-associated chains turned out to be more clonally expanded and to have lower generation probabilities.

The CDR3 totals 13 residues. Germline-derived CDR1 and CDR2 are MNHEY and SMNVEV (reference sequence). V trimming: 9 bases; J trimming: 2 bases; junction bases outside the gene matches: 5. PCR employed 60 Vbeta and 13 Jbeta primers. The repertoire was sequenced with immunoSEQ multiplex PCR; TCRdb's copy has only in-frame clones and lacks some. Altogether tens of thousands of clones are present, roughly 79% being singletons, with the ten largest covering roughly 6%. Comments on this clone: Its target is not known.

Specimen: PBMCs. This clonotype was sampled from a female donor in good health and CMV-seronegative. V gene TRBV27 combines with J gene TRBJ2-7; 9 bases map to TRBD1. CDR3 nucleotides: TGTGCCAGTAAACAGGGGGCGCCCTACGAGCAGTACTTC. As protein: CASKQGAPYEQYF.